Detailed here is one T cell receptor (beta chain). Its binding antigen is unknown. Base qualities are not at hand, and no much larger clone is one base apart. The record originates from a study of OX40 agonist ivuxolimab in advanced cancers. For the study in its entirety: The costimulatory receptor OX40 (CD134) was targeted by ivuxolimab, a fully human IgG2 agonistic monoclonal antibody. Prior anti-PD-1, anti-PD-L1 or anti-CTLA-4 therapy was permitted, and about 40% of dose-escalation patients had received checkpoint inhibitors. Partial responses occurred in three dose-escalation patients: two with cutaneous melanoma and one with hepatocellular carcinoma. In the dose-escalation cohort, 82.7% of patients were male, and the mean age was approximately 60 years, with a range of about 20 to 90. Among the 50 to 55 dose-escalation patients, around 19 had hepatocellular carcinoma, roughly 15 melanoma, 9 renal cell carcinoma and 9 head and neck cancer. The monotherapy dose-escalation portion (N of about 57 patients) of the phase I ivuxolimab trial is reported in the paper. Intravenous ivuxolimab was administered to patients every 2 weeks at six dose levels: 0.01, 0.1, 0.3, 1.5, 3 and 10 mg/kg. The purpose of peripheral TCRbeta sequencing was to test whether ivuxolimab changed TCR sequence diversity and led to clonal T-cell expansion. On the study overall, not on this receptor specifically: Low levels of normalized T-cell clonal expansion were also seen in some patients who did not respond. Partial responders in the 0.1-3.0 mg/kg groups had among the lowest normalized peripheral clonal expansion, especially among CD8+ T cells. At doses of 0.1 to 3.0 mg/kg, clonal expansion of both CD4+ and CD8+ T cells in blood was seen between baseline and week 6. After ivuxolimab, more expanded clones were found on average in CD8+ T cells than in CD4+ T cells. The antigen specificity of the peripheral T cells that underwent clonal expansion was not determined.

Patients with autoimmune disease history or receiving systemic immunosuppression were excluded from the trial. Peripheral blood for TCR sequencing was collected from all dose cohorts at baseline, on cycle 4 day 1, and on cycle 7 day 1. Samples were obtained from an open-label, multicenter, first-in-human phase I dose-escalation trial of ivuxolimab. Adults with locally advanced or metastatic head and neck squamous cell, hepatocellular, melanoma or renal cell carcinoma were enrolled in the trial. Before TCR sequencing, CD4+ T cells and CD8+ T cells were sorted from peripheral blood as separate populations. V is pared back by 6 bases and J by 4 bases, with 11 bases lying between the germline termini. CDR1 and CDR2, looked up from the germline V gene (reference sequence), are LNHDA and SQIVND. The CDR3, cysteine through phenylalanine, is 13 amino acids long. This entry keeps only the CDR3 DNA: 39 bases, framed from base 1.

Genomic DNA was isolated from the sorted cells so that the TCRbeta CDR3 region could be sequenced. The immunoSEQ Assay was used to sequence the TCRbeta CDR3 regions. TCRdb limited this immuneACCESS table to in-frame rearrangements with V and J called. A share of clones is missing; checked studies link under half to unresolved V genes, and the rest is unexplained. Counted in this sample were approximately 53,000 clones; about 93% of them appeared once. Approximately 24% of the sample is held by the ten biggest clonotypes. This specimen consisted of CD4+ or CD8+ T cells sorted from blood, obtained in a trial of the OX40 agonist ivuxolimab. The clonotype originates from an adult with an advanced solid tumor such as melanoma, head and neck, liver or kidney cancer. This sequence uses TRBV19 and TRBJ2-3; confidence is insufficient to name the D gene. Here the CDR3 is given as CASSVTPADTQYF. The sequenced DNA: TGTGCCAGTAGCGTCACCCCCGCAGATACGCAGTATTTT. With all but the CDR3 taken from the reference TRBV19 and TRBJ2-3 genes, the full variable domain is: DGGITQSPKYLFRKEGQNVTLSCEQNLNHDAMYWYRQDPGQGLRLIYYSQIVNDFQKGDIAEGYSVSREKKESFPLTVTSAQKNPTAFYLCASSVTPADTQYFGPGTRLTVL.